One and the same sample provided the 24 T cell receptor beta chains below, sequenced in a study of cytomegalovirus exposure and HLA in healthy donors (dated by TCRdb to about 2017). Receptor amplification or capture employed the immunoSEQ multiplex PCR assay. A mixture of 60 forward primers for TCR Vbeta segments and 13 reverse primers for TCR Jbeta segments was used in the multiplex PCR. The immuneACCESS repertoire file appears here via TCRdb, limited to in-frame rearrangements. These files lack a portion of the clones; in checked studies, under half of the deficit traces to unresolved V genes, and the cause of the others is not known. The sample has 200,000 or so clones on record, more than 65% of them singletons. The biggest ten clones account for 0.63% of the sample. Sequencing used PBMCs. Receptors were obtained from a man aged 18 to 29 in good health and CMV-seronegative.

This clone came up once. The V call is TRBV28, the J call TRBJ1-4; perhaps TRBD1 as D (5 bases). The CDR3 has 14 amino acids. Looked up from germline, CDR1 is MDHEN and CDR2 is SYDVKM. Trimming pared 8 bases from V and 5 bases from J, leaving 15 bases between. CDR3 nucleotide sequence: TGTGCCAGCCGGGGGAAGAGGGCAAATGAAAAACTGTTTTTT. It encodes CASRGKRANEKLFF.

This clone appeared a few times. The chain joins TRBV7-3 to TRBJ2-2; D gene unclear. Germline-derived CDR1 and CDR2 are SGHTA and FQGTGA. The CDR3 runs 14 residues. V dropped 5 bases and J dropped 3 bases, with 10 bases sitting between them. CDR3 sequence (DNA): TGTGCCAGCAGCGTTAACAGCTACACCGGGGAGCTGTTTTTT. Residues: CASSVNSYTGELFF.

In nucleotides, the CDR3 is TGTGCCAGCAGCCCCTTAGGGAGTTATACAGATACGCAGTATTTT. It codes for CASSPLGSYTDTQYF. The V gene is TRBV7-9, the J gene TRBJ2-3, with D perhaps TRBD2 (5 bases). The CDR3 runs 15 residues. The V gene's germline CDR1 is SEHNR and CDR2 FQNEAQ (reference sequence). Deletions cut 5 bases from V and 3 bases from J, with 15 bases between.

J is TRBJ1-3 and V is TRBV12-1; TRBD1 is the table's D call, not checked against the DNA. TRBV12-1 is designated a pseudogene. CDR3 size: 11 residues. The CDR3 DNA reads as TGTGCCAGCAGCTCCGACGGGACAGGTCTTTTT. Amino acids: CASSSDGTGLF.

The CDR3 spells CASSESRGVGELFF. Written as DNA, the CDR3 is TGCGCCAGCAGTGAGAGTCGGGGGGTCGGGGAGCTGTTTTTT. The V and J genes are TRBV10-1 and TRBJ2-2; 7 bases line up with TRBD2. Per the germline V gene, CDR1 is WNHNN and CDR2 is SYGVQD (reference sequence). Trimming cost V 2 bases and J 7 bases; bases outside gene matches: 4. The CDR3 is 14 residues long.

J is TRBJ1-2 and V is TRBV28; 10 nucleotides agree with TRBD1. This CDR3 comprises 14 residues. Germline-derived CDR1 and CDR2 are MDHEN and SYDVKM. V gave up 7 bases and J gave up 8 bases; unmatched junction bases: 10. The CDR3 DNA sequence: TGTGCCAGCACGGGACAGGGGCGCCAATTGGGCTACACCTTC. Amino acid sequence: CASTGQGRQLGYTF.

The CDR3, as DNA: TGTGCCATCCTGGACAGGGCTAACTATGGCTACACCTTC. Its protein product is CAILDRANYGYTF. This chain uses TRBV28 with TRBJ1-2, with TRBD1 matching over 8 bases. Germline CDR1 MDHEN, CDR2 SYDVKM. Trimming cost V 10 bases and J 0 bases; bases outside gene matches: 4. The CDR3 loop spans 13 amino acids.

The rearrangement uses TRBV13 and TRBJ2-1; 11 bases agree with TRBD2. The V gene's germline CDR1 is PRHDT and CDR2 FYEKMQ (reference sequence). V was clipped by 5 bases and J by 5 bases; unmatched bases: 11. The CDR3 has 17 residues. CDR3 protein: CASSARVLAGGHNEQFF. The CDR3 DNA reads as TGTGCCAGCAGCGCGCGGGTCCTAGCGGGAGGCCACAATGAGCAGTTCTTC.

The J gene is TRBJ2-1, the V gene TRBV30; tentatively, D is TRBD1 (5 bases). Trimming took off 1 base at V and 3 bases at J, with 7 bases between the two ends. Germline CDR1 and CDR2: GTSNPN and SVGIG (reference sequence). The CDR3 spans 13 residues. The CDR3 nucleotides are TGTGCCTGGAGTGGACAGAACTACAATGAGCAGTTCTTC. Encoded protein: CAWSGQNYNEQFF.

This sequence joins TRBV28 and TRBJ2-1; TRBD1 matches 7 bases. The CDR3 is made up of 15 amino acids. From germline, CDR1 is MDHEN and CDR2 SYDVKM. V was pared by 4 bases and J by 0 bases, with 3 bases of the junction left unmatched. The CDR3 DNA reads as TGTGCCAGCAGTTGGGACAGCAACTCCTACAATGAGCAGTTCTTC. This gives the protein CASSWDSNSYNEQFF.

The chain couples TRBV27 to TRBJ2-7, with 9 nucleotides matching TRBD1. V gave up 3 bases and J gave up 4 bases; unmatched junction bases: 4. Germline V gene lookup returns CDR1 MNHEY and CDR2 SMNVEV (reference sequence). The CDR3 extends over 14 amino acids. CDR3 nucleotides: TGTGCCAGCAGTTTCTACAGGGGGCAGTACGAGCAGTACTTC. Protein: CASSFYRGQYEQYF.

The V call is TRBV5-1, the J call TRBJ2-7; a possible D gene is TRBD2 (5 bases). The CDR3 spans 14 residues. V was cut by 4 bases and J by 5 bases, with 16 bases left in between. Per germline, CDR1 SGHRS and CDR2 YFSETQ. Here the CDR3 DNA reads TGCGCCAGCAGCCCCCTCGGGGTGCGGGACGAGCAGTACTTC. Protein sequence: CASSPLGVRDEQYF.

The chain has TRBV12-5 and TRBJ1-2; weak D call: TRBD1 (6 bases). The V gene's germline CDR1 is LGHNT and CDR2 FRNRAP. The CDR3 has 16 amino acids. V dropped 0 bases and J dropped 2 bases, with 13 bases sitting between them. CDR3 amino acids: CASGLVRTEPNYGYTF. The CDR3 coding sequence is TGTGCTAGTGGTTTGGTACGGACAGAACCGAACTATGGCTACACCTTC.

This clone occurred a few times. The chain couples TRBV5-1 to TRBJ1-1; no firm D call. Between the trimmed V and J ends, which lost 0 bases and 7 bases, there was a span of 13 bases. The CDR3 consists of 14 residues. The germline gives CDR1 SGHRS, CDR2 YFSETQ. Written as DNA, the CDR3 is TGCGCCAGCAGCTTGGAGGCACTGAGGGATGAAGCTTTCTTT. It codes for CASSLEALRDEAFF.

This clone was seen a single time. This chain uses TRBV2 with TRBJ2-5, with 7 bases that match TRBD1. The J call may be faulty, since TRBJ2-7 better matches the DNA end. This CDR3 spans 14 amino acids. Germline CDR1 reads SNHLY; CDR2 reads FYNNEI. CDR3 sequence reads: CASSVKGASYEQYF. The CDR3 DNA is TGTGCCAGCAGTGTTAAGGGGGCGTCCTACGAGCAGTACTTC.

The rearrangement uses TRBV28 and TRBJ2-3; tentative D call: TRBD1 (6 bases). This CDR3 has 14 residues. V was cut by 3 bases and J by 4 bases, with 11 bases left in between. Germline V lookup: CDR1 MDHEN, CDR2 SYDVKM. The DNA of the CDR3 is TGTGCCAGCAGTTTTGGACAGTATGCAGATACGCAGTATTTT. Translated: CASSFGQYADTQYF.

The chain has TRBV7-9 and TRBJ2-7; maybe TRBD2 (5 bases). Trimming stripped 2 bases from V and 2 bases from J, with 10 bases between. The CDR3 has 14 residues. Germline V gene lookup returns CDR1 SEHNR and CDR2 FQNEAQ (reference sequence). The CDR3 DNA reads as TGTGCCAGCAGCTTAATCGGGGTACCCTACGAGCAGTACTTC. Translating it yields CASSLIGVPYEQYF.

In the case of this clone: Compared with germline, one end of the junction differs, possibly owing to a read error. The chain has TRBV6-5 and TRBJ1-1; TRBD1 is a possible D gene (6 bases). CDR3 length equals 14 residues. CDR1 MNHEY and CDR2 SVGAGI come from the germline V gene. The CDR3 nucleotides are TGTGCCAGCAGTTACGACAGGACCAGGGACACTAGAATCTTT. It is translated as CASSYDRTRDTRIF.

This chain uses TRBV5-1 with TRBJ2-2; 7 bases fit TRBD2. V dropped 5 bases and J dropped 4; count of bases not matched to a gene: 2. There are 13 residues in the CDR3. From germline, CDR1 is SGHRS and CDR2 YFSETQ. The CDR3 DNA follows: TGCGCCAGCAGTCGGGAGGCCACCGGGGAGCTGTTTTTT. This encodes CASSREATGELFF.

This clone appeared a few times. V gene TRBV21-1 combines with J gene TRBJ1-2; TRBD1, the D gene given by the table, was not confirmed from the DNA. TRBV21-1 is described as a pseudogene. The CDR3 extends over 14 amino acids. CDR3 amino acids: CASSSKTGRCGYTF. In DNA, the CDR3 is TGTGCCAGCAGCAGTAAAACAGGGCGCTGTGGCTACACCTTC.

The J gene is TRBJ2-7, the V gene TRBV20-1, with a possible D match to TRBD1 (5 bases). The V and J ends lost 1 base and 6 bases respectively, with 7 bases between them. Germline assignment: CDR1 DFQATT and CDR2 SNEGSKA (reference sequence). The CDR3 is made up of 11 amino acids. The CDR3 region has the DNA TGCAGTGCTAGAGGGGGCCGCGAGCAGTACTTC. It specifies CSARGGREQYF.

This chain connects TRBV6-1 to TRBJ2-6; a weak D match, TRBD1 (6 bases). Per the germline V gene, CDR1 is MNHNS and CDR2 is SASEGT. The CDR3 loop spans 16 amino acids. V was clipped by 2 bases and J by 1 base, with 9 bases between them. The CDR3 DNA is TGTGCCAGCAGTGAATGGCAGGGGTCTGGGGCCAACGTCCTGACTTTC. Translation gives CASSEWQGSGANVLTF.

The rearrangement joins TRBV7-6 to TRBJ2-5; 15 bases are a match to TRBD2. Germline CDR1 reads SGHVS; CDR2 reads FNYEAQ. The CDR3 totals 17 residues. With 2 bases clipped from V and 5 bases from J, the junction kept 6 bases outside the gene matches. As DNA, the CDR3 is TGTGCCAGCAGCTTAACTACCGGGACTAGCGGGAGGGAGACCCAGTACTTC. Protein: CASSLTTGTSGRETQYF.

The rearrangement uses TRBV19 and TRBJ2-5, with 12 bases identical to TRBD2. The V gene end was trimmed by 5 bases and the J gene end by 5 bases; junction bases not matched to a gene: 15. This CDR3 is built from 18 residues. CDR1 is LNHDA, CDR2 SQIVND, per germline (reference sequence). CDR3 residues: CASSPGLAGGDFSETQYF. CDR3 bases: TGTGCCAGTAGTCCGGGACTAGCGGGTGGGGATTTTAGCGAGACCCAGTACTTC.